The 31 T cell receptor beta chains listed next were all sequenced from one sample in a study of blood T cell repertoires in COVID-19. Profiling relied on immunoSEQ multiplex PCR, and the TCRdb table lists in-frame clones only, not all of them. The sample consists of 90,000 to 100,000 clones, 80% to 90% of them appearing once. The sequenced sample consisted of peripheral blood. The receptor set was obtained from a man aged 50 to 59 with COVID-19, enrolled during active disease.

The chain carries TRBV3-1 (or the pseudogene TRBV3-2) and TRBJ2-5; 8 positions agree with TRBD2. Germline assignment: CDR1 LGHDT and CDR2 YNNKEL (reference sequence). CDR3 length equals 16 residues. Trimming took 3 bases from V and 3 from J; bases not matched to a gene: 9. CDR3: CASSHPRGSGKETQYF. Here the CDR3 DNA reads TGTGCCAGCAGCCACCCCCGGGGTAGCGGGAAAGAGACCCAGTACTTC.

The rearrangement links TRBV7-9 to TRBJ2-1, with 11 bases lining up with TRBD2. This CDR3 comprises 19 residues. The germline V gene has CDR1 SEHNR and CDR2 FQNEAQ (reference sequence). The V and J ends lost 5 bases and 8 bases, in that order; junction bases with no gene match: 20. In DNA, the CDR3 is TGTGCCAGCAGCGCTCTGGCTTGGACTAGCGGGCAAAGTCCGGATGAGCAGTTCTTC. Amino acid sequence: CASSALAWTSGQSPDEQFF.

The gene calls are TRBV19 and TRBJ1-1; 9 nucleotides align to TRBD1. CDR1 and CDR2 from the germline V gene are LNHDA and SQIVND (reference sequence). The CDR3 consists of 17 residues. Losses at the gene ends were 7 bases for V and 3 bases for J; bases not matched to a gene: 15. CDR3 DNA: TGTGCCAGTAAGTTCGGCGGGACAGGGACGAGAGACACTGAAGCTTTCTTT. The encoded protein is CASKFGGTGTRDTEAFF.

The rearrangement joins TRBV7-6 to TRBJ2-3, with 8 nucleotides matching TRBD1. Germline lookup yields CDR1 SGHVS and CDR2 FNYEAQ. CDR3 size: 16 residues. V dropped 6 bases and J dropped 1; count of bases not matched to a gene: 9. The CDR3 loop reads CASSSTRTGRTDTQYF. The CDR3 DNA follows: TGTGCCAGCAGTTCTACCCGGACAGGGCGCACAGATACGCAGTATTTT.

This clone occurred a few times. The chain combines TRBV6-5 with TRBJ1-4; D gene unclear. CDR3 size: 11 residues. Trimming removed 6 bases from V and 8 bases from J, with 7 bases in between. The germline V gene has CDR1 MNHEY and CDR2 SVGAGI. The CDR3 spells CASRASEKLFF. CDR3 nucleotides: TGTGCCAGCAGGGCTAGCGAAAAACTGTTTTTT.

Here the CDR3 reads CASQRGAQETQYF. CDR3 bases: TGTGCCAGTCAGCGGGGGGCACAAGAGACCCAGTACTTC. The chain is built from TRBV7-2 and TRBJ2-5; 9 bases are a match to TRBD2. The V segment lost 9 bases and the J segment 2 bases; nucleotides outside the gene matches: 4. The length of the CDR3 is 13 residues. Germline V gives CDR1 SGHTA, CDR2 FQGNSA.

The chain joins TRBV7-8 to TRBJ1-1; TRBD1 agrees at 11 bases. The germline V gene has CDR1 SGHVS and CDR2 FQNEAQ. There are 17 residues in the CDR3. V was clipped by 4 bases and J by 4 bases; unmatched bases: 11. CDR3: CASSYIRKGTGGTEAFF. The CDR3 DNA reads TGTGCCAGCAGCTATATTCGAAAGGGGACAGGGGGCACTGAAGCTTTCTTT.

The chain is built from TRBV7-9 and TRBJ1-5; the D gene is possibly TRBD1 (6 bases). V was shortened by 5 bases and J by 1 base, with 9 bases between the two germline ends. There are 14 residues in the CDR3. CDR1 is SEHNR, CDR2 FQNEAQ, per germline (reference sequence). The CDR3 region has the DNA TGTGCCAGCAGCCCTACAGGGAGCAATCAGCCCCAGCATTTT. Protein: CASSPTGSNQPQHF.

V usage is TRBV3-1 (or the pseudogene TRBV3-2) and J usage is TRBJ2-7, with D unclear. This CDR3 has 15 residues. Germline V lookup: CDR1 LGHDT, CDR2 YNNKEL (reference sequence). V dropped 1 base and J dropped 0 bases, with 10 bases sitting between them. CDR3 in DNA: TGTGCCAGCAGCCAAGGGCAGGTAAGCTCCTACGAGCAGTACTTC. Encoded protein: CASSQGQVSSYEQYF.

In nucleotides, the CDR3 is TGCAGCGTTGAAAAAGGGGTTACCTACAATGAGCAGTTCTTC. It yields the protein CSVEKGVTYNEQFF. The chain recombines TRBV29-1 with TRBJ2-1; D is possibly TRBD1 (5 bases). The CDR3 is 14 residues long. The germline V gene has CDR1 SQVTM and CDR2 ANQGSEA. V lost 2 bases and J lost 2, with 10 bases in between.

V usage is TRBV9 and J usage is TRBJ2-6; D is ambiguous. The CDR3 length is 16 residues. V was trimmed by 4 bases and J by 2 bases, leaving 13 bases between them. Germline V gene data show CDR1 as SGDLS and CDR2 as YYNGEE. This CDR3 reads CASSPPWAAGANVLTF. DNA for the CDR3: TGTGCCAGCAGCCCCCCGTGGGCAGCTGGGGCCAACGTCCTGACTTTC.

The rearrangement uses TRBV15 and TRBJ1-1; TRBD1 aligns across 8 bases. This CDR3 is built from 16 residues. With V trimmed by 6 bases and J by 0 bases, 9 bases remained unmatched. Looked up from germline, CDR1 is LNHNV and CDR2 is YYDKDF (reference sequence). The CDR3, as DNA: TGTGCCACCAGAGACCCCAGGGGGCGCATGAACACTGAAGCTTTCTTT. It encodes CATRDPRGRMNTEAFF.

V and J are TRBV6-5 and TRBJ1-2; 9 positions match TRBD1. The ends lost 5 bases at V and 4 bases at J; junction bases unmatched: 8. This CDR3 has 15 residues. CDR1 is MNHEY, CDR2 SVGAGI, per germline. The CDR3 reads CASSRTGDGSYGYTF. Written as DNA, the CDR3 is TGTGCCAGCAGTAGGACAGGGGATGGTAGCTATGGCTACACCTTC.

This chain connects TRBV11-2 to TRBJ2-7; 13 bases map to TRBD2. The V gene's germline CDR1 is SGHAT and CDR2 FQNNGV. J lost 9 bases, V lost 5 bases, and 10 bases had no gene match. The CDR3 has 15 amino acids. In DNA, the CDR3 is TGTGCCAGCAGCCCAAGGACTAGCGGGAGTCTTGTGCAGTACTTC. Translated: CASSPRTSGSLVQYF.

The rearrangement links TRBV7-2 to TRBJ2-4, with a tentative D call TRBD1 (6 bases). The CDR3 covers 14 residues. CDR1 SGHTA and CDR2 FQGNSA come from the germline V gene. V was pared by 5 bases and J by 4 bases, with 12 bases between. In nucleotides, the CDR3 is TGTGCCAGCAGCAGAGGGGGATCAAAAAACATTCAGTACTTC. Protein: CASSRGGSKNIQYF.

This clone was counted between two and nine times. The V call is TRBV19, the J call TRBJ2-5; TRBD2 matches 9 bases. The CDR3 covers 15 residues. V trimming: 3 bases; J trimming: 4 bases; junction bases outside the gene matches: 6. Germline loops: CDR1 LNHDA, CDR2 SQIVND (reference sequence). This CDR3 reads CASSILGLAGETQYF. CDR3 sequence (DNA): TGTGCCAGTAGTATCCTGGGACTAGCCGGAGAGACCCAGTACTTC.

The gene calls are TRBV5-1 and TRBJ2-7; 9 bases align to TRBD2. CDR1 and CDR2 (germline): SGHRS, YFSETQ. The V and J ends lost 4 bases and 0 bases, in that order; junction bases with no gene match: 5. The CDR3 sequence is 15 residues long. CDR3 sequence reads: CASSPLAGPSYEQYF. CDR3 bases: TGCGCCAGCAGCCCACTAGCGGGTCCCTCCTACGAGCAGTACTTC.

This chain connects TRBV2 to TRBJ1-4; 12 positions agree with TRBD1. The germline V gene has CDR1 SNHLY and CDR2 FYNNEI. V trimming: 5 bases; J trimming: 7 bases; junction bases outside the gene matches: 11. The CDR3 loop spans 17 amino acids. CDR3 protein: CASSPPGQGARGEKLFF. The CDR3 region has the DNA TGTGCCAGCAGTCCTCCGGGACAGGGGGCGCGGGGTGAAAAACTGTTTTTT.

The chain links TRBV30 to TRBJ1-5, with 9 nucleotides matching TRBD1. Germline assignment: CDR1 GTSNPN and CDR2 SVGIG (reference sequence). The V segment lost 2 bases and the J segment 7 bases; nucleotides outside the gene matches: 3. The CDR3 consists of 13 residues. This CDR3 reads CAWSPQGAQPQHF. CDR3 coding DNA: TGTGCCTGGAGTCCACAGGGGGCACAGCCCCAGCATTTT.

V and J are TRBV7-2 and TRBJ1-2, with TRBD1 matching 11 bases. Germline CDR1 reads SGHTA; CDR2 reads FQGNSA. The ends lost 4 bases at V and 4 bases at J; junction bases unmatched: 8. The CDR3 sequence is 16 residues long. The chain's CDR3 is CASSSGQGAIGYGYTF. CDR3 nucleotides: TGTGCCAGCAGCTCCGGACAGGGGGCTATAGGCTATGGCTACACCTTC.

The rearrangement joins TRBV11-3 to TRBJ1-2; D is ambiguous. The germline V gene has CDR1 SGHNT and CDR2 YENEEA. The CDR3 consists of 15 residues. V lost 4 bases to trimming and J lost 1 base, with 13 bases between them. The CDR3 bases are TGTGCCAGCAGCTCTGTCGGACTCCGTAACTATGGCTACACCTTC. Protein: CASSSVGLRNYGYTF.

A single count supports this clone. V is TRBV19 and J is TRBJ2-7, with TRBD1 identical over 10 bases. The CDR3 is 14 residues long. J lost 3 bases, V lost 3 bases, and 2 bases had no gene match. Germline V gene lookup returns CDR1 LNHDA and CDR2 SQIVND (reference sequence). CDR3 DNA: TGTGCCAGTAGTATTGGGACAGGGGTCTACGAGCAGTACTTC. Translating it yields CASSIGTGVYEQYF.

CDR3 DNA: TGTGCCAGCAGCGTACAGGGCTATAATTCACCCCTCCACTTT. Amino acid sequence: CASSVQGYNSPLHF. The V gene is TRBV9, the J gene TRBJ1-6; D might be TRBD1 (5 bases). Germline-derived CDR1 and CDR2 are SGDLS and YYNGEE. Trimming left V 1 base short and J 3 bases short, with 5 bases between. The CDR3 contains 14 residues.

In nucleotides, the CDR3 is TGTGCCATACGGGGCAGTGTTTTGGGGGGTTACACCTTC. Its translation is CAIRGSVLGGYTF. V usage is TRBV28 and J usage is TRBJ1-2; D possibly corresponds to TRBD1 (5 bases). Trimming shortened V by 10 bases and J by 11 bases, and 23 bases separated the two germline ends. The length of the CDR3 is 13 residues. Looked up from germline, CDR1 is MDHEN and CDR2 is SYDVKM.

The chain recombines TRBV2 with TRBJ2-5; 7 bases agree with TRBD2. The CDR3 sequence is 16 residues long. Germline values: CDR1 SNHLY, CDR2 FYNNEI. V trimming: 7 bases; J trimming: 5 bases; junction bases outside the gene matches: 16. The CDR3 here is CASNNEPGWGGETQYF. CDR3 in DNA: TGTGCCAGCAACAACGAGCCCGGTTGGGGGGGGGAGACCCAGTACTTC. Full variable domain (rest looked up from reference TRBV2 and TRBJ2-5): EPEVTQTPSHQVTQMGQEVILRCVPISNHLYFYWYRQILGQKVEFLVSFYNNEISEKSEIFDDQFSVERPDGSNFTLKIRSTKLEDSAMYFCASNNEPGWGGETQYFGPGTRLLVL.

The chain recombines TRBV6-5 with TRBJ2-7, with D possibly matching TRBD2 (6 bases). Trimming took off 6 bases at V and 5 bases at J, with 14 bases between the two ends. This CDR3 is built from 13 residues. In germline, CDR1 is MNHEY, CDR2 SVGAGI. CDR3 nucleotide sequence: TGTGCCAGCAGCCAGCGGGTTGAGCACGAGCAGTACTTC. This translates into CASSQRVEHEQYF.

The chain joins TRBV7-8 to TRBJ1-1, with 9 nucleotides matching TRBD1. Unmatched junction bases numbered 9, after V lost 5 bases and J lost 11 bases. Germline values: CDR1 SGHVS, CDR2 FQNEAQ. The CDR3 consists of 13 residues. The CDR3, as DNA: TGTGCCAGCAGCCCGGACAGGGGACGACGGGCTTTCTTT. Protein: CASSPDRGRRAFF.

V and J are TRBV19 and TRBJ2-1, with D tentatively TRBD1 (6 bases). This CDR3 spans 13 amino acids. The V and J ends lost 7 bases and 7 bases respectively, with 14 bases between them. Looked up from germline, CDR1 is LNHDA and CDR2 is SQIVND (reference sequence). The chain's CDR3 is CASNQGRSNEQFF. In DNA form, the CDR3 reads TGTGCCAGTAATCAGGGGCGCAGTAATGAGCAGTTCTTC.

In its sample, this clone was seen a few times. CDR3 sequence: CASSVGRGNTEAFF. The CDR3 DNA reads as TGTGCCAGCAGCGTAGGGAGGGGGAACACTGAAGCTTTCTTT. This rearrangement joins TRBV9 to TRBJ1-1; the D gene is possibly TRBD1 (5 bases). V was trimmed by 0 bases and J by 1 base, leaving 7 bases between them. The CDR3 has 14 amino acids. CDR1 is SGDLS and CDR2 is YYNGEE in the germline V gene.

CDR3 coding DNA: TGTGCCAGCAGCTTGGGTGGAGGACAGGGGACTAATGTCTATGGCTACACCTTC. It yields the protein CASSLGGGQGTNVYGYTF. V usage is TRBV5-6 and J usage is TRBJ1-2; 9 bases fit TRBD1. Germline assignment: CDR1 SGHDT and CDR2 YYEEEE. This CDR3 is built from 18 residues. V was pared by 0 bases and J by 4 bases, with 13 bases of the junction left unmatched.

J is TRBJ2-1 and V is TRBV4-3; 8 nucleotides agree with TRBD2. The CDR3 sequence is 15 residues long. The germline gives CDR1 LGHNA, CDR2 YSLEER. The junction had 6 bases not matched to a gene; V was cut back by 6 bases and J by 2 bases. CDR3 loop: CASSLGGAAYNEQFF. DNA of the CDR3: TGCGCCAGCAGTCTCGGGGGGGCCGCCTACAATGAGCAGTTCTTC.